This T cell receptor (beta chain) is drawn from a study of beta chain features in type 1 diabetes. This clone was counted only a few times. The whole isolated RNA underwent reverse transcription, so sequencing captured expressed TCRB transcripts. Clones were read by immunoSEQ multiplex PCR, and TCRdb kept only the in-frame ones, dropping some. This table holds roughly 500,000 clones, 25% to 35% found once. V lost 7 bases and J lost 0; bases outside the gene matches: 3. CDR1 ENHRY and CDR2 SYGVKD come from the germline V gene. CDR3 length: 13 residues. The authors took one heparinised blood draw, averaging roughly 120 mL, from each donor.

Sequencing was carried out using naive CD4+ T cells from blood. This clonotype originated in a man younger than 35 in good health. V is TRBV10-3 and J is TRBJ2-7; 7 positions match TRBD1. Written as DNA, the CDR3 is TGTGCCATCATGGACAGGAGCTCCTACGAGCAGTACTTC. It yields the protein CAIMDRSSYEQYF.